The rows below give T cell receptor beta chains drawn from one sample of a study of T cell responses to AZD1222 COVID-19 vaccine. Assay: immunoSEQ multiplex PCR; the TCRdb copy retains only in-frame clones and omits some. The sample holds roughly 180,000 clones, just over 90% seen once. The material sequenced was peripheral blood, taken 28 days after the second AZD1222 dose. These receptors originate from an adult who received the AZD1222 COVID-19 vaccine. Each CDR3 is given with its conserved first and last residue. Each record gives: D gene, J gene, clone size, V gene, CDR3 DNA, CDR3 protein. A D gene is named only where the DNA matches it firmly. Not all rows give a size; the values are once, few, many and, for expanded clones, a class.

D gene: -
J gene: TRBJ2-7
clone size: -
V gene: TRBV11-2
CDR3 DNA: TGTGCCAGCAGCTCCCCATTGACGGTGAGGGAGCAGTACTTC
CDR3 protein: CASSSPLTVREQYF

D gene: -
J gene: TRBJ1-3
clone size: -
V gene: TRBV5-6
CDR3 DNA: TGTGCCAGCAGCTTGGACAGCTCTGGAAACACCATATATTTT
CDR3 protein: CASSLDSSGNTIYF

D gene: -
J gene: TRBJ1-2
clone size: -
V gene: TRBV9
CDR3 DNA: TGTGCCAGCAGCGCCGGGCGGGGGAAGGGGAACTATGGCTACACCTTC
CDR3 protein: CASSAGRGKGNYGYTF

D gene: TRBD1
J gene: TRBJ1-5
clone size: -
V gene: TRBV7-2
CDR3 DNA: TGTGCCAGCAGCTTAGGCGGGACAGCTGATCAGCCCCAGCATTTT
CDR3 protein: CASSLGGTADQPQHF

D gene: TRBD2
J gene: TRBJ2-1
clone size: -
V gene: TRBV2
CDR3 DNA: TGTGCCACCGCTCTAGCGGGCCTATCCTACAATGAGCAGTTCTTC
CDR3 protein: CATALAGLSYNEQFF

D gene: -
J gene: TRBJ2-6
clone size: -
V gene: TRBV4-1
CDR3 DNA: TGCGCCAGCAGCCAAAGGGGGGATGGGGCCAACGTCCTGACTTTC
CDR3 protein: CASSQRGDGANVLTF

D gene: -
J gene: TRBJ1-1
clone size: -
V gene: TRBV7-9
CDR3 DNA: TGTGCCAGCAGCTTGGCTGTAGGGAGTATTACTGAAGCTTTCTTT
CDR3 protein: CASSLAVGSITEAFF

D gene: -
J gene: TRBJ1-1
clone size: -
V gene: TRBV5-1
CDR3 DNA: TGCGCCAGCAGCGTTGTCGGAAGATCGAACACTGAAGCTTTCTTT
CDR3 protein: CASSVVGRSNTEAFF

D gene: -
J gene: TRBJ1-1
clone size: -
V gene: TRBV7-9
CDR3 DNA: TGTGCCAGCAGCTTAGCTCCAGGGACTGAAGCTTTCTTT
CDR3 protein: CASSLAPGTEAFF

D gene: TRBD1
J gene: TRBJ1-6
clone size: -
V gene: TRBV15
CDR3 DNA: TGTGCCACCAGCAGGGGGGAGACAGGGGCAAATTCACCCCTCCACTTT
CDR3 protein: CATSRGETGANSPLHF

D gene: -
J gene: TRBJ2-3
clone size: once
V gene: TRBV10-2
CDR3 DNA: TGCGCCAGCAACCAGGCAAACCTGGTCCGCACAGATACGCAGTATTTT
CDR3 protein: CASNQANLVRTDTQYF

D gene: -
J gene: TRBJ1-5
clone size: -
V gene: TRBV6-2/TRBV6-3
CDR3 DNA: TGTGCCAGCAGTGGGGACATTTGGAGTCAGCCCCAGCATTTT
CDR3 protein: CASSGDIWSQPQHF

D gene: -
J gene: TRBJ1-1
clone size: -
V gene: TRBV10-1
CDR3 DNA: TGCGCCAGCAGTGACCAAGTGGGGAAAGGTGAGGACACTGAAGCTTTCTTT
CDR3 protein: CASSDQVGKGEDTEAFF

D gene: -
J gene: TRBJ1-2
clone size: -
V gene: TRBV19
CDR3 DNA: TGTGCCAGTAGGGATCCGGGACGGACGGTCACAGGCTACACCTTC
CDR3 protein: CASRDPGRTVTGYTF

D gene: -
J gene: TRBJ1-4
clone size: -
V gene: TRBV6-5
CDR3 DNA: TGTGCCAGCAGTTACGGCAGTCCAACTAATGAAAAACTGTTTTTT
CDR3 protein: CASSYGSPTNEKLFF

D gene: -
J gene: TRBJ1-2
clone size: -
V gene: TRBV6-2/TRBV6-3
CDR3 DNA: TGTGCCAGCAGTTACTCCTCGCAGGGAGGTGGCTACACCTTC
CDR3 protein: CASSYSSQGGGYTF

D gene: TRBD2
J gene: TRBJ2-1
clone size: -
V gene: TRBV4-3
CDR3 DNA: TGCGCCAGCAGCCAAGCCCTGTCCGGGGGGATCAATGAGCAGTTCTTC
CDR3 protein: CASSQALSGGINEQFF

D gene: -
J gene: TRBJ1-6
clone size: -
V gene: TRBV9
CDR3 DNA: TGTGCCAGCAGCGTAGATGAGGGCGGGTTGTCACCCCTCCACTTT
CDR3 protein: CASSVDEGGLSPLHF

D gene: TRBD2
J gene: TRBJ2-5
clone size: -
V gene: TRBV12-5
CDR3 DNA: TGTGCTAGTGGCTGGACTAGCGGGAGAATCCAAGAGACCCAGTACTTC
CDR3 protein: CASGWTSGRIQETQYF

D gene: TRBD2
J gene: TRBJ2-2
clone size: -
V gene: TRBV7-9
CDR3 DNA: TGTGCCAGCAGCGCAACTCTAGCGGGTCACACCGGGGAGCTGTTTTTT
CDR3 protein: CASSATLAGHTGELFF

D gene: -
J gene: TRBJ1-1
clone size: -
V gene: TRBV14
CDR3 DNA: TGTGCCAGCAGCCCCTTCGACACTCTCTCAAGGGCTTTCTTT
CDR3 protein: CASSPFDTLSRAFF

D gene: -
J gene: TRBJ1-6
clone size: -
V gene: TRBV7-9
CDR3 DNA: TGTGCCAGCAGAGCTGCCTGGGCCTCCTCTAATTCACCCCTCCACTTT
CDR3 protein: CASRAAWASSNSPLHF

D gene: TRBD1
J gene: TRBJ2-1
clone size: -
V gene: TRBV18
CDR3 DNA: TGTGCCAGCTCCCCCGGGACAGGGACCATTGGTGAGCAGTTCTTC
CDR3 protein: CASSPGTGTIGEQFF

D gene: -
J gene: TRBJ2-5
clone size: -
V gene: TRBV5-1
CDR3 DNA: TGCGCCAGCAGTGTGGGGGCGGAGACCCAGTACTTC
CDR3 protein: CASSVGAETQYF

D gene: TRBD1
J gene: TRBJ1-6
clone size: -
V gene: TRBV6-2/TRBV6-3
CDR3 DNA: TGTGCCAGCAGTTACTCGGGACAGGGCACGCGAAATTCACCCCTCCACTTT
CDR3 protein: CASSYSGQGTRNSPLHF

D gene: TRBD1
J gene: TRBJ1-2
clone size: -
V gene: TRBV5-1
CDR3 DNA: TGCGCCAGCAGCTCGGGGGACAGCAACTATGGCTACACCTTC
CDR3 protein: CASSSGDSNYGYTF

D gene: TRBD2
J gene: TRBJ2-1
clone size: once
V gene: TRBV5-1
CDR3 DNA: TGCGCCAGCAGCTTGGTGGCCCCAGGAGCGGGGGGAGTCCATGAGCAGTTCTTC
CDR3 protein: CASSLVAPGAGGVHEQFF

D gene: TRBD1
J gene: TRBJ1-3
clone size: -
V gene: TRBV9
CDR3 DNA: TGTGCCAGCAGCCCAGGGACAGCTGGAAACACCATATATTTT
CDR3 protein: CASSPGTAGNTIYF

D gene: -
J gene: TRBJ2-7
clone size: few
V gene: TRBV10-3
CDR3 DNA: TGTGCCATCTCTGGGGGTTACGAGCAGTACTTC
CDR3 protein: CAISGGYEQYF

D gene: -
J gene: TRBJ1-1
clone size: -
V gene: TRBV25-1
CDR3 DNA: TGTGCCAGCAGTGAAGGCAGCTCCCCCCTCGACTTT
CDR3 protein: CASSEGSSPLDF

D gene: -
J gene: TRBJ1-2
clone size: -
V gene: TRBV6-2/TRBV6-3
CDR3 DNA: TGTGCCAGCAGTTACCCGGACTATGGCTACACCTTC
CDR3 protein: CASSYPDYGYTF

D gene: TRBD2
J gene: TRBJ2-3
clone size: -
V gene: TRBV4-2
CDR3 DNA: TGTGCCAGCAGCCAAGGAACTAGCGGGGGCCCGACTTATACGCAGTATTTT
CDR3 protein: CASSQGTSGGPTYTQYF

D gene: -
J gene: TRBJ1-5
clone size: few
V gene: TRBV5-8
CDR3 DNA: TGTGCCAGCAGCACTGGACAGAAAATCAATCAGCCCCAGCATTTT
CDR3 protein: CASSTGQKINQPQHF

D gene: TRBD2
J gene: TRBJ2-3
clone size: -
V gene: TRBV10-3
CDR3 DNA: TGTGCCATCAGTGACGGGACTAGCGGGGGGGCAGATACGCAGTATTTT
CDR3 protein: CAISDGTSGGADTQYF

D gene: TRBD1
J gene: TRBJ2-1
clone size: -
V gene: TRBV2
CDR3 DNA: TGTGCCAGCAGTGCGGGACAGGGACCCTACAATGAGCAGTTCTTC
CDR3 protein: CASSAGQGPYNEQFF

D gene: -
J gene: TRBJ2-5
clone size: -
V gene: TRBV30
CDR3 DNA: TGTGCCTGGAGTGTACGGGGCCACCAAGAGACCCAGTACTTC
CDR3 protein: CAWSVRGHQETQYF

D gene: -
J gene: TRBJ2-1
clone size: -
V gene: TRBV19
CDR3 DNA: TGTGCCAGTAGTATTGGGAGGGAGCAGTTCTTC
CDR3 protein: CASSIGREQFF

D gene: -
J gene: TRBJ1-1
clone size: -
V gene: TRBV11-2
CDR3 DNA: TGTGCCAGCAGCAAAGACCGGAACACTGAAGCTTTCTTT
CDR3 protein: CASSKDRNTEAFF

D gene: -
J gene: TRBJ1-2
clone size: -
V gene: TRBV7-9
CDR3 DNA: TGTGCCAGCAGCTTAGTTCCAGGCTCGTTCTACTATGGCTACACCTTC
CDR3 protein: CASSLVPGSFYYGYTF

D gene: -
J gene: TRBJ2-7
clone size: -
V gene: TRBV6-5
CDR3 DNA: TGTGCCAGCAGTTACTTCAGGGTGGACGAGCAGTACTTC
CDR3 protein: CASSYFRVDEQYF

D gene: TRBD1
J gene: TRBJ1-5
clone size: -
V gene: TRBV29-1
CDR3 DNA: TGCAGCGTTAGGACAGGGGCAAGCAATCAGCCCCAGCATTTT
CDR3 protein: CSVRTGASNQPQHF

D gene: TRBD2
J gene: TRBJ2-5
clone size: -
V gene: TRBV18
CDR3 DNA: TGTGCCAGCTCACGTCGGGCGGGAGGGATGGAGACCCAGTACTTC
CDR3 protein: CASSRRAGGMETQYF

D gene: -
J gene: TRBJ1-4
clone size: -
V gene: TRBV9
CDR3 DNA: TGTGCCAGCAGCGGGGGCGCAACTAATGAAAAACTGTTTTTT
CDR3 protein: CASSGGATNEKLFF

D gene: TRBD1
J gene: TRBJ1-2
clone size: -
V gene: TRBV11-3
CDR3 DNA: TGTGCCAGCAGCCCCGGACAGGACTATACTAACTATGGCTACACCTTC
CDR3 protein: CASSPGQDYTNYGYTF

D gene: TRBD2
J gene: TRBJ2-1
clone size: -
V gene: TRBV11-2
CDR3 DNA: TGTGCCAGCAGCCGCATGACCAGCGGGAGTGTGAGGAACAATGAGCAGTTCTTC
CDR3 protein: CASSRMTSGSVRNNEQFF

D gene: TRBD2
J gene: TRBJ2-1
clone size: -
V gene: TRBV9
CDR3 DNA: TGTGCCAGCAGCGTGGGGCTAGCGGGGGCCTACAATGAGCAGTTCTTC
CDR3 protein: CASSVGLAGAYNEQFF

D gene: TRBD2
J gene: TRBJ2-3
clone size: -
V gene: TRBV5-1
CDR3 DNA: TGCGCCAGCAGCCCCGAACTAGCGGGAGGAACAGATACGCAGTATTTT
CDR3 protein: CASSPELAGGTDTQYF

D gene: -
J gene: TRBJ1-6
clone size: -
V gene: TRBV4-1
CDR3 DNA: TGCGCCAGCAGCCATGAACGTCTTAATTCACCCCTCCACTTT
CDR3 protein: CASSHERLNSPLHF